These 15 T cell receptor beta chains were all obtained from the same sample, sequenced in a study of beta chain features in type 1 diabetes. The study, taken as a whole, reports: In all four CD4+ subsets, TCRB CDR3 length was significantly, moderately reduced in type 1 diabetes.

Their target antigens are unknown. Investigators reverse transcribed all isolated RNA, so they sequenced expressed TCRB transcripts. Only in-frame clones appear in the TCRdb table, and some are missing; sequencing was by immunoSEQ multiplex PCR. Among 310,000 or so clones listed, approximately 16% were seen once. The sequenced material came from naive CD4+ T cells from blood. The receptors stem from a man between 18 and 35 years old with type 1 diabetes.

This clone occurred once. The V gene is TRBV7-9, the J gene TRBJ1-1, with D possibly being TRBD1 (6 bases). V lost 6 bases, J lost 0 bases, and 14 bases lay in between. The CDR3 covers 15 residues. Per the germline V gene, CDR1 is SEHNR and CDR2 is FQNEAQ (reference sequence). This CDR3 is CASRGRGAMNTEAFF. CDR3 DNA: TGTGCCAGCAGGGGGAGGGGGGCCATGAACACTGAAGCTTTCTTT. Combining the CDR3 with reference TRBV7-9 and TRBJ1-1 gives the whole variable domain DTGVSQNPRHKITKRGQNVTFRCDPISEHNRLYWYRQTLGQGPEFLTYFQNEAQLEKSRLLSDRFSAERPKGSFSTLEIQRTEQGDSAMYLCASRGRGAMNTEAFFGQGTRLTVV.

In this sample, this clone turned up a few times. The sample contains more than one DNA sequence encoding this CDR3. J is TRBJ1-1 and V is TRBV2, with D unresolved. The V gene's germline CDR1 is SNHLY and CDR2 FYNNEI. V was clipped by 4 bases and J by 0 bases, with 6 bases between them. The CDR3 sequence is 13 residues long. CDR3 loop: CASSVQVNTEAFF. CDR3 DNA: TGTGCCAGCAGTGTTCAGGTGAACACTGAAGCTTTCTTT.

This clone was observed a handful of times. CDR3 amino acids: CASSWDRGRDIQYF. CDR3 DNA: TGTGCCAGCAGCTGGGACAGGGGGCGCGACATTCAGTACTTC. This chain uses TRBV7-9 with TRBJ2-4, with TRBD1 identical over 12 bases. The V segment lost 4 bases and the J segment 8 bases; nucleotides outside the gene matches: 3. Germline values: CDR1 SEHNR, CDR2 FQNEAQ (reference sequence). This CDR3 contains 14 residues.

This chain links TRBV9 with TRBJ2-7, with 8 bases identical to TRBD2. The ends lost 0 bases at V and 2 bases at J; junction bases unmatched: 7. Per germline, CDR1 SGDLS and CDR2 YYNGEE. This CDR3 comprises 16 residues. For the CDR3, the DNA is TGTGCCAGCAGCGTAGACGACGGCGGGGGGCCCTACGAGCAGTACTTC. As protein: CASSVDDGGGPYEQYF.

This clone came up a few times. The chain has TRBV7-9 and TRBJ2-4; possible D gene TRBD2, 5 bases. Germline values: CDR1 SEHNR, CDR2 FQNEAQ (reference sequence). This CDR3 comprises 14 residues. V lost 1 base and J lost 6, with 10 bases in between. CDR3 protein: CASSLDGSINIQYF. The CDR3 coding sequence is TGTGCCAGCAGCTTAGATGGGAGTATAAACATTCAGTACTTC.

The CDR3, as DNA: TGCAGCGTGGCAGGGCGCCTCCAAGAAAAACTGTTTTTT. Translated: CSVAGRLQEKLFF. The chain has TRBV29-1 and TRBJ1-4, with D possibly TRBD1 on 5 matching bases. The V end was cut by 6 bases, the J end by 8 bases, with 16 bases between. The CDR3 is 13 residues long. Germline-derived CDR1 and CDR2 are SQVTM and ANQGSEA.

This clone appeared a few times. The chain links TRBV4-2 to TRBJ2-5, with 12 bases aligning to TRBD2. The trim removed 3 bases at V and 4 bases at J, leaving 3 bases unmatched. Per germline, CDR1 LGHNA and CDR2 YNFKEQ. The length of the CDR3 is 15 residues. CDR3 nucleotides: TGTGCCAGCAGCCAGGAGACTAGCGGGAGAGAGACCCAGTACTTC. Its translation: CASSQETSGRETQYF.

This clone was counted a few times. The chain links TRBV6-5 to TRBJ2-7; D not resolved. Deletions cut 4 bases from V and 3 bases from J, with 10 bases between. Germline CDR1 is MNHEY and CDR2 is SVGAGI. This CDR3 has 13 amino acids. The CDR3 protein is CASSSSYLYEQYF. The CDR3 nucleotides read TGTGCCAGCAGTTCTTCCTATCTCTACGAGCAGTACTTC.

V usage is TRBV28 and J usage is TRBJ2-5, with a possible D match to TRBD2 (5 bases). CDR3 length: 13 residues. Looked up from germline, CDR1 is MDHEN and CDR2 is SYDVKM. The V and J ends lost 6 bases and 5 bases respectively, with 13 bases between them. The CDR3 DNA is TGTGCCAGCAGGGACGGGCGGAGGGAGACCCAGTACTTC. Its translation: CASRDGRRETQYF.

The CDR3 sequence: CASMSGGTDTQYF. DNA for the CDR3: TGTGCCAGCATGTCAGGGGGCACAGATACGCAGTATTTT. The chain couples TRBV28 to TRBJ2-3; D may be TRBD1 (6 bases). Per germline, CDR1 MDHEN and CDR2 SYDVKM. The length of the CDR3 is 13 residues. V was pared by 7 bases and J by 1 base, with 9 bases between.

The gene calls are TRBV9 and TRBJ2-1; TRBD2 agrees at 8 bases. Trimming took 0 bases from V and 2 from J; bases not matched to a gene: 10. The CDR3 is made up of 18 amino acids. The V gene's germline CDR1 is SGDLS and CDR2 YYNGEE. Here the CDR3 DNA reads TGTGCCAGCAGCGTAGCGGAGGGCGGGACTAGAGCCTACAATGAGCAGTTCTTC. Translation gives CASSVAEGGTRAYNEQFF.

The rearrangement uses TRBV5-6 and TRBJ1-4, with TRBD1 matching over 8 bases. After removal of 3 bases from V and 1 base from J, the junction contained 2 bases not matched to a gene. This CDR3 is 15 amino acids long. The germline CDR1 and CDR2 sequences are SGHDT and YYEEEE. In nucleotides, the CDR3 is TGTGCCAGCAGCTCAGGGACAGGAACTAATGAAAAACTGTTTTTT. It codes for CASSSGTGTNEKLFF.

This clone has just a few counts. This chain uses TRBV2 with TRBJ2-3; D gene uncertain. CDR1 and CDR2 (germline): SNHLY, FYNNEI. V lost 9 bases, J lost 4 bases, and 17 bases lay in between. The CDR3 sequence is 14 residues long. The CDR3 region has the DNA TGTGCCAGGCTTCGGCCTAGAATCGCAGATACGCAGTATTTT. As protein: CARLRPRIADTQYF. Combining the CDR3 with reference TRBV2 and TRBJ2-3 gives the whole variable domain EPEVTQTPSHQVTQMGQEVILRCVPISNHLYFYWYRQILGQKVEFLVSFYNNEISEKSEIFDDQFSVERPDGSNFTLKIRSTKLEDSAMYFCARLRPRIADTQYFGPGTRLTVL.

The rearrangement links TRBV5-1 to TRBJ1-2; D gene ambiguous. The germline V and J ends were trimmed by 0 bases and 4 bases, with 10 bases remaining between them. Germline V lookup: CDR1 SGHRS, CDR2 YFSETQ. The CDR3 is made up of 14 amino acids. The CDR3 is CASSLDRSVYGYTF. The CDR3 DNA is TGCGCCAGCAGCTTGGATCGGTCCGTCTATGGCTACACCTTC.

CDR3 protein: CASTPGGTSGSGEQFF. For the CDR3, the DNA is TGTGCCAGCACCCCTGGAGGGACTAGCGGGAGTGGTGAGCAGTTCTTC. The rearrangement links TRBV13 to TRBJ2-1; 14 nucleotides line up with TRBD2. CDR1 and CDR2 from the germline V gene are PRHDT and FYEKMQ (reference sequence). The J segment lost 9 bases and the V segment lost 7 bases, leaving 11 bases of the junction unmatched. The length of the CDR3 is 16 residues.